The 32 T cell receptor beta chains reported below all come from one sample, sequenced in a study of shared T cell receptors in the human thymus. Assay: immunoSEQ multiplex PCR; the TCRdb copy retains only in-frame clones and omits some. The sample records around 340,000 clones, 95% being singletons. What was sequenced was thymocytes. Receptors were obtained from a human donor.

The chain joins TRBV5-4 to TRBJ1-3; 7 nucleotides match TRBD1. Unmatched junction bases numbered 6, after V lost 4 bases and J lost 5 bases. Germline CDR1 SGHNT, CDR2 YYREEE (reference sequence). This CDR3 region has 14 residues. This CDR3 reads CASSRDRSRNTIYF. In DNA, the CDR3 is TGTGCCAGCAGCCGGGACAGATCGAGAAACACCATATATTTT.

Concerning this clone itself: This same CDR3 is encoded by further DNA sequences in the sample. V gene TRBV18 combines with J gene TRBJ2-3; unclear D gene. Looked up from germline, CDR1 is KGHSH and CDR2 is LQKENI. The V end was cut by 1 base, the J end by 6 bases, with 2 bases between. This CDR3 spans 11 amino acids. The CDR3 protein is CASSPRDTQYF. The CDR3 DNA follows: TGTGCCAGCTCACCACGGGATACGCAGTATTTT.

The rearrangement joins TRBV7-9 to TRBJ2-1, with TRBD2 matching over 8 bases. Unmatched junction bases numbered 1, after V lost 3 bases and J lost 6 bases. The CDR3 sequence is 13 residues long. CDR1 is SEHNR and CDR2 is FQNEAQ in the germline V gene (reference sequence). The chain's CDR3 is CASSLGTSNEQFF. The DNA for the CDR3 is TGTGCCAGCAGCTTGGGGACTAGCAATGAGCAGTTCTTC.

This clone was picked up one time. The CDR3 loop is CASSRTGTRGEQYF. The DNA for the CDR3 is TGTGCCAGCAGCCGTACCGGGACTAGGGGCGAGCAGTACTTC. V is TRBV7-3 and J is TRBJ2-7, with 8 bases that match TRBD2. J gave up 6 bases and V 5 bases, and 9 bases lay outside the gene matches. The CDR3 is made up of 14 amino acids. Germline V gene sequence: CDR1 SGHTA, CDR2 FQGTGA.

Only one count was recorded for this clone. This sequence joins TRBV28 and TRBJ1-2, with 7 positions matching TRBD1. The CDR3 is made up of 17 amino acids. Germline V lookup: CDR1 MDHEN, CDR2 SYDVKM. Losses at the gene ends were 3 bases for V and 3 bases for J; bases not matched to a gene: 13. The CDR3 sequence: CASSLGLARDSHYGYTF. The CDR3 DNA follows: TGTGCCAGCAGTTTGGGCCTCGCCCGGGACAGCCACTATGGCTACACCTTC.

This sequence joins TRBV4-2 and TRBJ2-1; D unresolved. CDR3 length: 16 amino acids. Germline V lookup: CDR1 LGHNA, CDR2 YNFKEQ. V was shortened by 0 bases and J by 4 bases, with 13 bases between the two germline ends. The CDR3 region is CASSQDLGYEYNEQFF. The CDR3 DNA is TGTGCCAGCAGCCAAGATCTGGGCTACGAGTACAATGAGCAGTTCTTC.

The DNA of the CDR3 is TGTGCCAGCAGCTTAGCCCTCCGAAGAGTATCCCCAATAGGAGATACGCAGTATTTT. It encodes CASSLALRRVSPIGDTQYF. The chain links TRBV7-2 to TRBJ2-3; D ambiguous. V was cut by 0 bases and J by 5 bases, with 24 bases left in between. The CDR3 has 19 amino acids. CDR1 and CDR2 from the germline V gene are SGHTA and FQGNSA.

This rearrangement joins TRBV5-4 to TRBJ2-1; 11 positions agree with TRBD2. The CDR3 runs to 19 residues. Germline CDR1 and CDR2: SGHNT and YYREEE (reference sequence). The V gene end was trimmed by 0 bases and the J gene end by 9 bases; junction bases not matched to a gene: 17. CDR3 nucleotide sequence: TGTGCCAGCAGCTTGGAGGCGGGGATCGTAGCGGGAGGGCGGGGTGAGCAGTTCTTC. Its protein is CASSLEAGIVAGGRGEQFF.

The rearrangement uses TRBV27 and TRBJ1-2; 8 bases agree with TRBD1. Germline assignment: CDR1 MNHEY and CDR2 SMNVEV (reference sequence). With V trimmed by 3 bases and J by 8 bases, 11 bases remained unmatched. The CDR3 is made up of 15 amino acids. CDR3 nucleotides: TGTGCCAGCAGTTTGGGGACAGGAGGAATGAGAGGCTACACCTTC. This translates into CASSLGTGGMRGYTF.

The V and J genes are TRBV2 and TRBJ1-1; 8 bases align to TRBD1. Germline CDR1 is SNHLY and CDR2 is FYNNEI. Unmatched junction bases numbered 11, after V lost 8 bases and J lost 3 bases. The CDR3 spans 15 residues. CDR3 in amino acids: CASQIGQGADTEAFF. The CDR3 DNA reads TGTGCCAGCCAAATTGGGCAGGGGGCAGACACTGAAGCTTTCTTT.

The CDR3 coding sequence is TGTGCCAGCAGCTCCCACACCAGAGCTTACGAGCAGTACTTC. It specifies CASSSHTRAYEQYF. This rearrangement joins TRBV5-6 to TRBJ2-7, with unresolved D. Deletions cut 3 bases from V and 4 bases from J, with 14 bases between. Germline V gene sequence: CDR1 SGHDT, CDR2 YYEEEE. The CDR3 covers 14 residues.

Details on this clone: The sample has other DNA sequences that encode this CDR3 too. This chain joins TRBV5-1 and TRBJ2-5, with D maybe TRBD1 (6 bases). The CDR3 has 13 residues. The germline gives CDR1 SGHRS, CDR2 YFSETQ. Trimming pared 0 bases from V and 5 bases from J, leaving 8 bases between. CDR3 amino acids: CASSLGQGETQYF. In nucleotides, the CDR3 is TGCGCCAGCAGCTTGGGTCAGGGGGAGACCCAGTACTTC. Full variable domain (outside the CDR3, taken from reference TRBV5-1 and TRBJ2-5): KAGVTQTPRYLIKTRGQQVTLSCSPISGHRSVSWYQQTPGQGLQFLFEYFSETQRNKGNFPGRFSGRQFSNSRSEMNVSTLELGDSALYLCASSLGQGETQYFGPGTRLLVL.

V and J are TRBV6-1 and TRBJ2-7; D unclear. V lost 2 bases and J 0 bases, leaving 5 bases between the germline ends. CDR3 length equals 13 residues. Germline V gene sequence: CDR1 MNHNS, CDR2 SASEGT. In nucleotides, the CDR3 is TGTGCCAGCAGTGAATTGGGCTCCTACGAGCAGTACTTC. Amino acid sequence: CASSELGSYEQYF.

The chain is built from TRBV14 and TRBJ2-3; D is possibly TRBD1 or TRBD2 (6 bases each). Germline CDR1 SGHDN, CDR2 FVKESK. CDR3 size: 15 residues. V lost 0 bases, J lost 3 bases, and 10 bases lay in between. CDR3 residues: CASSQEGGRTDTQYF. DNA for the CDR3: TGTGCCAGCAGCCAAGAAGGGGGGAGGACAGATACGCAGTATTTT.

V usage is TRBV7-2 and J usage is TRBJ2-1; 9 nucleotides line up with TRBD1. Per the germline V gene, CDR1 is SGHTA and CDR2 is FQGNSA. V dropped 7 bases and J dropped 5; count of bases not matched to a gene: 12. The CDR3 length is 16 residues. The CDR3 here is CASNEPGQGLHNEQFF. As DNA, the CDR3 is TGTGCCAGCAACGAACCGGGACAGGGCCTCCACAATGAGCAGTTCTTC.

This chain uses TRBV21-1 with TRBJ2-7; the D segment call TRBD2 is taken from the table without a DNA check. TRBV21-1 is described as a pseudogene. The CDR3 sequence is 17 residues long. In DNA form, the CDR3 reads TGTGCCGAGCCGAGGAGCACAGGACTAGCGCTGTACTACGAGCAGTACTTC. This translates into CAEPRSTGLALYYEQYF.

This clone was seen just once. This chain connects TRBV7-6 to TRBJ1-2; no definite D call. Trimming cost V 2 bases and J 1 base, with 11 bases left between them. The CDR3 contains 15 residues. Germline V gene lookup returns CDR1 SGHVS and CDR2 FNYEAQ. The chain's CDR3 is CASSLRQNLNYGYTF. The CDR3 DNA sequence: TGTGCCAGCAGCTTAAGGCAGAACCTTAACTATGGCTACACCTTC.

The rearrangement uses TRBV18 and TRBJ2-7; 7 bases map to TRBD1. This CDR3 has 15 amino acids. The germline CDR1 and CDR2 sequences are KGHSH and LQKENI. The junction had 7 bases not matched to a gene; V was cut back by 3 bases and J by 2 bases. The CDR3 nucleotides read TGTGCCAGCTCACCCGGACAGGAACCCACCTACGAGCAGTACTTC. Its protein is CASSPGQEPTYEQYF. The variable domain in full, with the rest retrieved from reference TRBV18 and TRBJ2-7, is NAGVMQNPRHLVRRRGQEARLRCSPMKGHSHVYWYRQLPEEGLKFMVYLQKENIIDESGMPKERFSAEFPKEGPSILRIQQVVRGDSAAYFCASSPGQEPTYEQYFGPGTRLTVT.

The J gene is TRBJ2-7, the V gene TRBV7-6; D gene unclear. CDR1 and CDR2 from the germline V gene are SGHVS and FNYEAQ. The CDR3 has 13 residues. V lost 6 bases and J lost 9, with 18 bases in between. The CDR3 nucleotides are TGTGCCAGCAGGGGTCACGGGCAAAGGAGGCAGTACTTC. It yields the protein CASRGHGQRRQYF.

The chain recombines TRBV4-3 with TRBJ2-7, with TRBD2 matching 10 bases. CDR1 and CDR2 (germline): LGHNA, YSLEER. J gave up 0 bases and V 1 base, and 3 bases lay outside the gene matches. This CDR3 is 16 amino acids long. CDR3 residues: CASSQVSGGSSYEQYF. For the CDR3, the DNA is TGCGCCAGCAGCCAAGTTAGCGGGGGGAGCTCCTACGAGCAGTACTTC.

The rearrangement uses TRBV19 and TRBJ2-7; tentative D call: TRBD1 (5 bases). CDR1 is LNHDA, CDR2 SQIVND, per germline (reference sequence). V lost 3 bases and J lost 2, with 11 bases in between. This CDR3 comprises 14 residues. The CDR3 region is CASSIGRQTYEQYF. The CDR3 coding sequence is TGTGCCAGTAGTATCGGACGACAGACCTACGAGCAGTACTTC.

The V and J genes are TRBV5-1 and TRBJ2-7; D uncertain. The CDR3 covers 15 residues. CDR1 and CDR2 from the germline V gene are SGHRS and YFSETQ. V shed 2 bases and J shed 0 bases, with 12 bases lying between them. Here the CDR3 DNA reads TGCGCCAGCAGCTTAGTAGCCCATACCTCCTACGAGCAGTACTTC. Translation gives CASSLVAHTSYEQYF.

V gene TRBV12-5 combines with J gene TRBJ2-7; 7 nucleotides align to TRBD2. Germline CDR1 and CDR2: LGHNT and FRNRAP. The CDR3 runs 16 residues. J gave up 2 bases and V 1 base, and 8 bases lay outside the gene matches. The CDR3 coding sequence is TGTGCTAGTGGTTTGGGGCGGGGGTGTCGGCCCTACGAGCAGTACTTC. Its translation: CASGLGRGCRPYEQYF.

The genes are TRBV7-2 and TRBJ2-3; 10 bases match TRBD2. The germline V gene encodes CDR1 SGHTA and CDR2 FQGNSA. The CDR3 is 17 residues long. Trimming cost V 3 bases and J 4 bases; bases outside gene matches: 10. CDR3 in amino acids: CASSFPREREGPDTQYF. CDR3 DNA sequence: TGTGCCAGCAGCTTCCCGCGTGAGCGGGAGGGCCCAGATACGCAGTATTTT.

The J gene is TRBJ1-5, the V gene TRBV7-2; no reliable D call. Germline lookup yields CDR1 SGHTA and CDR2 FQGNSA. There are 12 residues in the CDR3. V was clipped by 2 bases and J by 3 bases, with 2 bases between them. CDR3 nucleotides: TGTGCCAGCAGCTTACCCAATCAGCCCCAGCATTTT. It specifies CASSLPNQPQHF.

For the CDR3, the DNA is TGTGCCAGCAGTCCTACAGGGTCTGGAACAGATACGCAGTATTTT. It translates to CASSPTGSGTDTQYF. The rearrangement joins TRBV2 to TRBJ2-3; tentative D call: TRBD1 (6 bases). The V gene lost 5 bases and the J gene lost 3 bases, with 15 bases spanning the gap. Germline V gene data show CDR1 as SNHLY and CDR2 as FYNNEI. There are 15 residues in the CDR3.

This chain joins TRBV27 and TRBJ1-5, with TRBD1 as a possible D gene (5 bases). Trimming shortened V by 0 bases and J by 9 bases, and 12 bases separated the two germline ends. The CDR3 sequence is 14 residues long. In germline, CDR1 is MNHEY, CDR2 SMNVEV (reference sequence). The CDR3 region is CASSLSVGTWPQHF. In DNA form, the CDR3 reads TGTGCCAGCAGTTTATCGGTGGGGACCTGGCCCCAGCATTTT.

The chain links TRBV2 to TRBJ2-7; D ambiguous. Trimming pared 3 bases from V and 1 base from J, leaving 10 bases between. CDR3 size: 14 residues. Germline-derived CDR1 and CDR2 are SNHLY and FYNNEI. CDR3 amino acids: CASSEAQDSYEQYF. The CDR3 region has the DNA TGTGCCAGCAGTGAGGCCCAGGATTCCTACGAGCAGTACTTC.

This chain links TRBV2 with TRBJ2-7; TRBD1 matches 8 bases. The CDR3 runs 14 residues. The germline gives CDR1 SNHLY, CDR2 FYNNEI. J lost 0 bases, V lost 10 bases, and 8 bases had no gene match. CDR3 protein: CAIDRGKYSYEQYF. The CDR3 nucleotides read TGTGCCATAGACAGGGGCAAGTACTCCTACGAGCAGTACTTC.

The chain has TRBV27 and TRBJ2-2; D gene ambiguous. In germline, CDR1 is MNHEY, CDR2 SMNVEV (reference sequence). The CDR3 runs to 13 residues. V was clipped by 3 bases and J by 0 bases, with 2 bases between them. The CDR3 coding sequence is TGTGCCAGCAGTTTCGCGAACACCGGGGAGCTGTTTTTT. Protein product: CASSFANTGELFF.

This sequence joins TRBV7-9 and TRBJ2-7, with D perhaps TRBD1 (6 bases). V lost 5 bases and J lost 2, with 19 bases in between. CDR1 and CDR2 (germline): SEHNR, FQNEAQ (reference sequence). The CDR3 contains 16 residues. In DNA, the CDR3 is TGTGCCAGCAGCCCAAAACAGGGAAGGGGTCCCTACGAGCAGTACTTC. It encodes CASSPKQGRGPYEQYF.

The sample holds one count of this clone. The V and J genes are TRBV29-1 and TRBJ2-1; D is undetermined. Trimming stripped 2 bases from V and 7 bases from J, with 12 bases between. The length of the CDR3 is 13 residues. Germline V gives CDR1 SQVTM, CDR2 ANQGSEA. The DNA of the CDR3 is TGCAGCGTTGAATCGCGTTTGGGAAATGAGCAGTTCTTC. This sequence encodes CSVESRLGNEQFF.